This record covers a single T cell receptor beta chain. The antigen this receptor binds is unknown. No per-base quality is available; no much larger clone lies one base away. The data belong to a study of blood T cell repertoires in COVID-19 (dated by TCRdb to about 2020). Some background on the complete study: Samples from collaborators originated in the United States, Italy and Spain and spanned both the acute and convalescent phases of COVID-19. The material from the prospective study consisted of cDNA or gDNA derived from T cells, B-cell-depleted T cells, or PBMCs. Subjects who had been exposed to COVID-19, were actively infected with it, or had recovered from it provided the deeply sampled blood TCRbeta repertoires that made up the dataset. The repertoires were released in a freely available public database intended as a resource for research on the immune response to SARS-CoV-2. Samples were obtained from the ongoing ImmuneRACE study (first 160 participants) and from roughly 1,300 subjects provided by 6 global collaborators. A de-identified subject ID, COVID-19 status, age in years and sex were almost always included in the sample metadata. HLA class I and class II types, where available, came from metadata supplied by the sample provider rather than from assay-based typing. Broad study findings and their caveats: The amount of clinical and demographic metadata varied by source and participant and was provided uncurated.

At one collaborating source in Seattle, patients were enrolled during active infection and were followed longitudinally through the course of disease. Whole blood was collected in K2EDTA tubes by collaborating institutions according to the institutions' own protocols. For TCRbeta analysis, collaborator samples were shipped as frozen whole blood, as isolated PBMCs, or as DNA extracted from either sample type. The immunoSEQ Assay, a bias-controlled multiplex PCR, was used to amplify TCRbeta CDR3 regions from genomic DNA. Under the source paper's analysis protocol: Nucleated cell counts per sample were estimated from amplification of reference gene primers within the assay. To quantify the absolute abundance of each unique TCRbeta CDR3 rearrangement, sequence reads were collapsed and filtered. Productive Simpson clonality was computed per sample as the square root of Simpson's diversity index over productive rearrangements. Held by TCRdb, this immuneACCESS table contains in-frame sequences only and omits some clones. Under half of the omission traces to an unresolved V gene where checked; the cause of the rest is unknown. The DNA was the basis for D and trimming; V, J and clone size are from that table. In this sample the table shows about 170,000 clones, under 95% of which occur a single time. In total, the top ten clones hold roughly 4.5% of the sample.

Source material: peripheral blood. The receptor's source is a man between 18 and 35 years old with COVID-19, enrolled during active disease.

The CDR3 corresponds to CASSLELTQTSYEQYF. The bases are TGCGCCAGCAGCTTGGAACTAACCCAAACCTCCTACGAGCAGTACTTC. Recombination linked TRBV5-1 to TRBJ2-7, with the D gene call left open. CDR3 length: 16 amino acids, cysteine to phenylalanine. Left in the record is the CDR3 DNA by itself, 48 bases read in frame from the first base. Trimming takes 0 bases from V and 0 bases from J, and the germline ends sit 13 bases apart. As encoded in the germline V gene, CDR1 is SGHRS while CDR2 is YFSETQ. Where the CDR3 stops, the reference TRBV5-1 and TRBJ2-7 genes take over; the full variable domain is KAGVTQTPRYLIKTRGQQVTLSCSPISGHRSVSWYQQTPGQGLQFLFEYFSETQRNKGNFPGRFSGRQFSNSRSEMNVSTLELGDSALYLCASSLELTQTSYEQYFGPGTRLTVT.